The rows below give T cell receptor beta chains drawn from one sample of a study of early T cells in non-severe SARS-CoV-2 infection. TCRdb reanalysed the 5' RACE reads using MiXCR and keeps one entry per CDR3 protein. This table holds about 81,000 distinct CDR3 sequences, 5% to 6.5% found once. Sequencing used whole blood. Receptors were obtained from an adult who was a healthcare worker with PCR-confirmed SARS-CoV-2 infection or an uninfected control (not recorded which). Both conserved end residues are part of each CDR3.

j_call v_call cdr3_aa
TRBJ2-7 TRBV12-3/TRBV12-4 CASRGGLGDAYEQYF
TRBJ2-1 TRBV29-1 CSATGPYYNEQFF
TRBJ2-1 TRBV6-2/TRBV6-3 CASGAGVTYNEQFF
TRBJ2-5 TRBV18 CASSPRETQYF
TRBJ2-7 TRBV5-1 CASKTGGDEQYF
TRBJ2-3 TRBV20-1 CSASGADTQYF
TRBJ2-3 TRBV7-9 CASSLRTSGTPSTDTQYF
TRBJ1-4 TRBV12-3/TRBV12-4 CASTKTRTGNEKLFF
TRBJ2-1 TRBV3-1 CASSLRGHEQFF
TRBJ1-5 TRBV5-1 CASSLVADSNQPQHF
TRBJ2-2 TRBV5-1 CASSLSRGAGELFF
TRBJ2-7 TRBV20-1 CSARGQSQFYEQYF
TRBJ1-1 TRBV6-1 CASSPAHPTYPAFF
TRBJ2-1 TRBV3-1 CASSHASGRRLFF
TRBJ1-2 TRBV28 CASRSAGGNYGYTF
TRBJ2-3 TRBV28 CASNNPRPDTQYF
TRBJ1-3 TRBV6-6 CASSYSSGQSGNTIYF
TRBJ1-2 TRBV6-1 CASRRSGALYGYTF
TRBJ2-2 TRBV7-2 CASSFPASGRDANTGELFF
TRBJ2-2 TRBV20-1 CSARETGANTGELFF
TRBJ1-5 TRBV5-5 CASTPAPQGNQPQHF
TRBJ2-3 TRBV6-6 CASSLAGAGTDTQYF
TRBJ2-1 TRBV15 CATSREAQGYNEQFF
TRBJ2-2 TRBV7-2 CASSPTTGLYTGELFF
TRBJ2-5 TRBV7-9 CASSSPTSSNPTQYF
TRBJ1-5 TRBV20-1 CSARGQGKDQPQHF
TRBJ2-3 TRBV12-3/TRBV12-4 CASSSDWKSTDTQYF
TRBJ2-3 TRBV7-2 CASSLVGLAGANPDTQYF
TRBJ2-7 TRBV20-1 CSARPGVSGRPYEQYF
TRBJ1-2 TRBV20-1 CSAKPALGDAYGYTF
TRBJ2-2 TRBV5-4 CASSLAGRGTGELFF
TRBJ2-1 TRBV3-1 CASSQDTTANEQFF
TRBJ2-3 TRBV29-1 CSVSSGRSDTQYF
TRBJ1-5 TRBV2 CASSEEGVGNQPQHF
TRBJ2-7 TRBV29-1 CSVLPGLAGASSYEQYF
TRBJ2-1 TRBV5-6 CASSLKYNEQFF
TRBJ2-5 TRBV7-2 CASSSRVGGPTQYF
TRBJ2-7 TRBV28 CASSPPLRGAGPYEQYF
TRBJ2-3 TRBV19 CASSIDLAVTDTQYF
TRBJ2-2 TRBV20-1 CSARDVHGELFF
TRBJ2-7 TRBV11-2 CASSSTGAISLEQYF
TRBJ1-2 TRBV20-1 CSAPTLAVSDYGYTF
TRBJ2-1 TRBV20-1 CSAVGTSGRISYNEQFF
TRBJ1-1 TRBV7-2 CASSLDPGFSNTEAFF
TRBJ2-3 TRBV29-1 CSVPSSGVSTDTQYF
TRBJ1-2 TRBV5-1 CASSPVGTGYGYTF
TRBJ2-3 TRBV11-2 CASSRRPSGRASDTQYF
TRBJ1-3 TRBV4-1 CASSQVSGFSGNTIYF
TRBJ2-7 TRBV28 CASLGRPSYEQYF
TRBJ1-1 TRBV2 CASRGNTGGTEAFF
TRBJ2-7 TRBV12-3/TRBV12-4 CASSFPGTHDYEQYF
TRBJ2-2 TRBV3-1 CASSQDKGRGTGELFF
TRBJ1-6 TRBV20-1 CSARRQGDSSYNSPLHF
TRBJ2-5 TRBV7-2 CASSLALSGGQETQYF